Listed below are T cell receptor beta chains from one sample, sequenced in a study of blood T cells in healthy people across ages. TCRdb independently ran MiXCR on the 5' RACE reads; one entry per CDR3 protein. The data contain 850,000 to 1,000,000 distinct CDR3 sequences, roughly 51% of them seen just once; the ten biggest clones take up about 21%. The sequenced sample was blood. These receptor sequences come from a woman in her sixties in good health. CDR3s include the opening cysteine and the closing phenylalanine or tryptophan. The order of the fields is J gene, V gene, CDR3 protein.

>TRBJ2-1|TRBV2
CASSPTSGRQNEQFF
>TRBJ2-7|TRBV12-3/TRBV12-4
CASSGYLREMVPEQYF
>TRBJ1-4|TRBV12-3/TRBV12-4
CASSLVGVGREKLFF
>TRBJ2-7|TRBV30
CAWSLGAYEQYF
>TRBJ2-5|TRBV20-1
CSAREQTSGSRTQYF
>TRBJ2-7|TRBV28
CASRSSGGRWEQYF
>TRBJ2-1|TRBV27
CASSLWRAGPNEQFF
>TRBJ1-2|TRBV28
CASSPSGNYGYTF
>TRBJ1-4|TRBV27
CASTPGVANEKLFF
>TRBJ2-3|TRBV9
CASVRGSNTDTQYF
>TRBJ2-7|TRBV14
CASSPSRTQKEQYF
>TRBJ1-5|TRBV2
CASTGTGDQPQHF
>TRBJ2-1|TRBV7-2
CASSLATRTSGEQFF
>.|TRBV20-1
CSASRAGLLPYEQYF
>TRBJ1-2|TRBV10-3
CAIGEQGANYGYTF
>TRBJ1-5|TRBV2
CASSEGNNQPQHF
>TRBJ2-7|TRBV7-2
CASSYSEVAGAHDEQYF
>TRBJ2-5|TRBV28
CASSSGIETQYF
>TRBJ2-4|TRBV6-1
CASSEMNLAKNIQYF